These T cell receptor beta chains were read from a single sample in a study of breast tumors, draining lymph nodes, adjacent tissues. TCRdb recomputed calls from the multiplex PCR reads with MiXCR, one row per CDR3 protein. The repertoire includes 170,000 or so distinct CDR3 sequences, around a third of them detected once, and roughly 4.5% sits in the top ten. Sequenced input: axillary lymph node tissue. The source of these receptors is a female donor with breast cancer. Some clones in this sample may be carry-over from other donors' samples. The CDR3 runs from the conserved cysteine through the conserved F or W. The order of the fields is J gene, clone size, V gene, D gene, CDR3 protein, CDR3 DNA. A D gene is named only where the DNA matches it firmly. Some rows have no size entry. The others give once, few or many, or a class for an expanded clone.

j_call: TRBJ2-3; clone_size: many; v_call: TRBV10-3; d_call: TRBD1; cdr3_aa: CAISEDGTADYTQYF; cdr3_nt: TGTGCCATCAGTGAGGATGGGACAGCGGACTATACGCAGTATTTT
j_call: TRBJ2-5; clone_size: once; v_call: TRBV2; d_call: NA; cdr3_aa: CASSGGVTEYQETQYF; cdr3_nt: TGTGCCAGCAGTGGAGGGGTGACTGAATACCAAGAGACCCAGTACTTC
j_call: TRBJ1-2; clone_size: many; v_call: TRBV6-5; d_call: NA; cdr3_aa: CASVIRAFEPTNYGYTF; cdr3_nt: TGTGCCAGCGTTATAAGAGCATTTGAGCCCACTAACTATGGCTACACCTTC
j_call: TRBJ2-3; clone_size: few; v_call: TRBV3-2; d_call: NA; cdr3_aa: CASSQVEGPTDTQYF; cdr3_nt: TGTGCCAGCAGCCAAGTCGAGGGGCCCACAGATACGCAGTATTTT
j_call: TRBJ2-3; clone_size: many; v_call: TRBV20-1; d_call: NA; cdr3_aa: CSARDQAADTQYF; cdr3_nt: TGCAGTGCTAGAGATCAGGCGGCTGATACGCAGTATTTT
j_call: TRBJ2-2; clone_size: many; v_call: TRBV11-2; d_call: NA; cdr3_aa: CASSLGTTHTGELFF; cdr3_nt: TGTGCCAGCAGCTTAGGGACTACCCACACCGGGGAGCTGTTTTTT
j_call: TRBJ2-3; clone_size: NA; v_call: TRBV3-1; d_call: NA; cdr3_aa: CASSQVPSAPQYF; cdr3_nt: TGTGCCAGCAGCCAAGTTCCGTCCGCACCGCAGTATTTT
j_call: TRBJ2-7; clone_size: many; v_call: TRBV9; d_call: NA; cdr3_aa: CASSVSGGYEQYF; cdr3_nt: TGTGCCAGCAGCGTAAGTGGGGGGTACGAGCAGTACTTC
j_call: TRBJ1-2; clone_size: NA; v_call: TRBV10-2; d_call: NA; cdr3_aa: CASMRPANYGYTF; cdr3_nt: TGCGCCAGCATGAGACCCGCTAACTATGGCTACACCTTC
j_call: TRBJ1-2; clone_size: NA; v_call: TRBV2; d_call: NA; cdr3_aa: CASNLLDSYGYTF; cdr3_nt: TGTGCCAGCAACTTACTGGACAGCTATGGCTACACCTTC
j_call: TRBJ2-5; clone_size: NA; v_call: TRBV19; d_call: NA; cdr3_aa: CASSRVGGSTQIQETQYF; cdr3_nt: TGTGCCAGTAGTAGGGTGGGGGGCAGTACACAGATCCAAGAGACCCAGTACTTC
j_call: TRBJ2-1; clone_size: many; v_call: TRBV9; d_call: TRBD2; cdr3_aa: CASSEQGGERYRQFF; cdr3_nt: TGTGCCAGCAGCGAGCAGGGAGGGGAGCGCTATCGGCAGTTCTTC
j_call: TRBJ2-1; clone_size: many; v_call: TRBV24-1; d_call: NA; cdr3_aa: CATSDSQGSRYEQFF; cdr3_nt: TGTGCCACCAGTGATTCACAGGGAAGTCGTTATGAGCAGTTCTTC
j_call: TRBJ2-1; clone_size: many; v_call: TRBV7-9; d_call: TRBD2; cdr3_aa: CASSLFSTSGSSYNEQFF; cdr3_nt: TGTGCCAGCAGCTTATTTTCGACTAGCGGGAGCTCCTACAATGAGCAGTTCTTC
j_call: TRBJ2-5; clone_size: many; v_call: TRBV29-1; d_call: TRBD2; cdr3_aa: CSVQREFGTSGQETQYF; cdr3_nt: TGCAGCGTTCAAAGAGAATTTGGGACTAGCGGGCAAGAGACCCAGTACTTC
j_call: TRBJ1-1; clone_size: few; v_call: TRBV15; d_call: NA; cdr3_aa: CATTHDRNTEAFF; cdr3_nt: TGTGCCACCACCCACGACAGGAACACTGAAGCTTTCTTT
j_call: TRBJ2-2; clone_size: NA; v_call: TRBV6-2/TRBV6-3; d_call: NA; cdr3_aa: CASRTLNTGELFF; cdr3_nt: TGTGCCAGCAGGACCTTGAACACCGGGGAGCTGTTTTTT
j_call: TRBJ1-1; clone_size: few; v_call: TRBV2; d_call: NA; cdr3_aa: CASSERTGKVEAFF; cdr3_nt: TGTGCCAGCAGTGAAAGAACGGGGAAGGTTGAAGCTTTCTTT
j_call: TRBJ2-7; clone_size: many; v_call: TRBV29-1; d_call: TRBD1; cdr3_aa: CSVVRQGIYEQYF; cdr3_nt: TGCAGCGTTGTGAGACAGGGCATTTACGAGCAGTACTTC
j_call: TRBJ1-1; clone_size: NA; v_call: TRBV7-2; d_call: NA; cdr3_aa: CASSFLRLNTEAFF; cdr3_nt: TGTGCCAGCAGCTTTTTACGGTTGAACACTGAAGCTTTCTTT
j_call: TRBJ2-7; clone_size: many; v_call: TRBV10-3; d_call: NA; cdr3_aa: CAISDRSYEQYF; cdr3_nt: TGTGCCATCAGTGATCGGTCCTACGAGCAGTACTTC
j_call: TRBJ2-1; clone_size: NA; v_call: TRBV7-3; d_call: TRBD2; cdr3_aa: CASSLDLIGGGARNEQSF; cdr3_nt: TGTGCCAGCAGCTTAGATTTGATAGGCGGGGGGGCTAGGAATGAGCAGTCCTTC
j_call: TRBJ2-7; clone_size: many; v_call: TRBV5-6; d_call: TRBD2; cdr3_aa: CASSFFDRQGREREGFYEQYF; cdr3_nt: TGTGCCAGCAGCTTCTTCGACCGACAGGGAAGAGAGCGGGAGGGATTTTACGAGCAGTACTTC
j_call: TRBJ2-7; clone_size: NA; v_call: TRBV27; d_call: NA; cdr3_aa: CASSSRDGRFSYEQYF; cdr3_nt: TGTGCCAGCAGTTCCAGGGACGGCCGATTCTCCTACGAGCAGTACTTC
j_call: TRBJ1-5; clone_size: NA; v_call: TRBV20-1; d_call: TRBD1; cdr3_aa: CSASSPQGLEQPQHF; cdr3_nt: TGCAGTGCCAGCAGCCCACAGGGGTTAGAGCAGCCCCAGCATTTT
j_call: TRBJ2-7; clone_size: NA; v_call: TRBV6-6; d_call: NA; cdr3_aa: CASRPRRASEEQYF; cdr3_nt: TGCGCCAGCAGGCCCCGAAGGGCGTCTGAAGAGCAGTACTTC
j_call: TRBJ1-6; clone_size: NA; v_call: TRBV12-3/TRBV12-4; d_call: TRBD1; cdr3_aa: CASILTGVRCGSSYNSPLHF; cdr3_nt: TGTGCCAGCATCCTAACAGGGGTTCGATGTGGGAGCTCCTATAATTCACCCCTCCACTTT
j_call: TRBJ2-7; clone_size: many; v_call: TRBV10-3; d_call: NA; cdr3_aa: CAISEISEQYF; cdr3_nt: TGTGCCATCAGTGAGATTTCCGAGCAGTACTTC
j_call: TRBJ1-2; clone_size: NA; v_call: TRBV27; d_call: NA; cdr3_aa: CASTHTGRSNYGYTF; cdr3_nt: TGTGCCAGCACCCATACAGGGCGGTCCAACTATGGCTACACCTTC
j_call: TRBJ2-4; clone_size: few; v_call: TRBV20-1; d_call: NA; cdr3_aa: CSARSRDLAKNIQYF; cdr3_nt: TGCAGTGCTAGATCGCGAGACCTAGCCAAAAACATTCAGTACTTC
j_call: TRBJ2-3; clone_size: NA; v_call: TRBV4-2; d_call: NA; cdr3_aa: CASSPNPDTQYF; cdr3_nt: TGTGCCAGCAGCCCGAACCCAGATACGCAGTATTTT
j_call: TRBJ1-4; clone_size: many; v_call: TRBV3-1; d_call: NA; cdr3_aa: CASSHAPFQGKLFF; cdr3_nt: TGTGCCAGCAGTCATGCCCCATTCCAAGGAAAACTGTTTTTT
j_call: TRBJ2-3; clone_size: once; v_call: TRBV7-3; d_call: NA; cdr3_aa: CASSLIGLSGSGTDTQYF; cdr3_nt: TGTGCCAGCAGCTTAATCGGGCTCTCGGGAAGTGGCACAGATACGCAGTATTTT
j_call: TRBJ2-5; clone_size: NA; v_call: TRBV11-3; d_call: NA; cdr3_aa: CASSQEREAPWETQYF; cdr3_nt: TGTGCCAGCAGCCAAGAAAGGGAAGCGCCTTGGGAGACCCAGTACTTC
j_call: TRBJ2-2; clone_size: many; v_call: TRBV5-5; d_call: NA; cdr3_aa: CASSFQGGGELFF; cdr3_nt: TGTGCCAGCAGCTTCCAGGGAGGCGGGGAGCTGTTTTTT
j_call: TRBJ1-4; clone_size: many; v_call: TRBV5-6; d_call: TRBD1; cdr3_aa: CASEGQGANEKLFF; cdr3_nt: TGTGCCAGCGAAGGACAGGGGGCTAATGAAAAACTGTTTTTT
j_call: TRBJ1-6; clone_size: many; v_call: TRBV12-3/TRBV12-4; d_call: NA; cdr3_aa: CASGPPDYNSPLHF; cdr3_nt: TGTGCCAGCGGGCCCCCTGACTATAATTCACCCCTCCACTTT
j_call: TRBJ2-7; clone_size: many; v_call: TRBV9; d_call: NA; cdr3_aa: CASSSGTGSYEQYF; cdr3_nt: TGTGCCAGCAGCTCGGGGACTGGCTCCTACGAGCAGTACTTC
j_call: TRBJ1-6; clone_size: NA; v_call: TRBV20-1; d_call: NA; cdr3_aa: CSARGENNSSLRF; cdr3_nt: TGCAGTGCTAGAGGGGAAAATAATTCATCCCTCCGCTTT
j_call: TRBJ2-1; clone_size: many; v_call: TRBV20-1; d_call: TRBD2; cdr3_aa: CSASLAGGPYNEQFF; cdr3_nt: TGCAGTGCTAGCCTAGCGGGAGGGCCCTACAATGAGCAGTTCTTC
j_call: TRBJ2-5; clone_size: many; v_call: TRBV5-6; d_call: TRBD1; cdr3_aa: CASSDRGRIKETQYF; cdr3_nt: TGTGCCAGCAGCGACAGGGGCAGGATAAAAGAGACCCAGTACTTC
j_call: TRBJ1-6; clone_size: many; v_call: TRBV30; d_call: TRBD1; cdr3_aa: CAWSVHRGNSPLHF; cdr3_nt: TGTGCCTGGAGTGTTCACAGGGGAAATTCACCCCTCCACTTT
j_call: TRBJ2-6; clone_size: NA; v_call: TRBV19; d_call: TRBD2; cdr3_aa: CASRERGSWSGANVLTF; cdr3_nt: TGTGCCAGTAGAGAGCGGGGTTCCTGGTCTGGGGCCAACGTCCTGACTTTC
j_call: TRBJ1-1; clone_size: NA; v_call: TRBV19; d_call: NA; cdr3_aa: CASRWGDTEAFF; cdr3_nt: TGTGCCAGTAGATGGGGGGACACTGAAGCTTTCTTT
j_call: TRBJ1-5; clone_size: NA; v_call: TRBV19; d_call: NA; cdr3_aa: CASNPRGFGQPQHF; cdr3_nt: TGTGCCAGTAACCCCCGTGGTTTTGGTCAGCCCCAGCATTTT
j_call: TRBJ2-2; clone_size: many; v_call: TRBV24-1; d_call: TRBD1; cdr3_aa: CATRHSGQREGGELFF; cdr3_nt: TGTGCCACCAGACACTCGGGACAGCGAGAGGGCGGGGAGCTGTTTTTT
j_call: TRBJ2-5; clone_size: few; v_call: TRBV5-5; d_call: NA; cdr3_aa: CASSFFGTDQETQYF; cdr3_nt: TGTGCCAGCAGCTTTTTTGGTACCGACCAAGAGACCCAGTACTTC
j_call: TRBJ2-2; clone_size: many; v_call: TRBV6-1; d_call: TRBD2; cdr3_aa: CASSEVPRFSGRTGELFF; cdr3_nt: TGTGCCAGCAGTGAAGTCCCGAGGTTTAGCGGGAGGACCGGGGAGCTGTTTTTT
j_call: TRBJ2-1; clone_size: many; v_call: TRBV11-1; d_call: TRBD1; cdr3_aa: CASSFNTGGTYNEQFF; cdr3_nt: TGTGCCAGCAGCTTCAATACAGGGGGAACCTACAATGAGCAGTTCTTC
j_call: TRBJ1-1; clone_size: NA; v_call: TRBV7-3; d_call: NA; cdr3_aa: CASSLARLNTEAFF; cdr3_nt: TGTGCCAGCAGCCTAGCAAGGTTGAACACTGAAGCTTTCTTT
j_call: TRBJ2-7; clone_size: many; v_call: TRBV4-1; d_call: TRBD2; cdr3_aa: CASSRFSWTSGRTVSYEQYF; cdr3_nt: TGCGCCAGCAGCCGATTCTCCTGGACTAGCGGGAGGACGGTTTCCTACGAGCAGTACTTC
j_call: TRBJ2-5; clone_size: NA; v_call: TRBV28; d_call: TRBD2; cdr3_aa: CASSLQLAEETQYF; cdr3_nt: TGTGCCAGCAGTTTACAACTAGCGGAAGAGACCCAGTACTTC
j_call: TRBJ1-3; clone_size: NA; v_call: TRBV12-3/TRBV12-4; d_call: TRBD1; cdr3_aa: CASSATGAGEGNTIYF; cdr3_nt: TGTGCCAGCTCTGCGACAGGGGCAGGGGAAGGAAACACCATATATTTT
j_call: TRBJ1-2; clone_size: many; v_call: TRBV15; d_call: NA; cdr3_aa: CATSRERGANYGYTF; cdr3_nt: TGTGCCACCAGCAGAGAAAGAGGGGCCAACTATGGCTACACCTTC
j_call: TRBJ2-3; clone_size: many; v_call: TRBV9; d_call: TRBD2; cdr3_aa: CASSVGLAGVADTQYF; cdr3_nt: TGTGCCAGCAGCGTAGGACTAGCGGGAGTGGCAGATACGCAGTATTTT